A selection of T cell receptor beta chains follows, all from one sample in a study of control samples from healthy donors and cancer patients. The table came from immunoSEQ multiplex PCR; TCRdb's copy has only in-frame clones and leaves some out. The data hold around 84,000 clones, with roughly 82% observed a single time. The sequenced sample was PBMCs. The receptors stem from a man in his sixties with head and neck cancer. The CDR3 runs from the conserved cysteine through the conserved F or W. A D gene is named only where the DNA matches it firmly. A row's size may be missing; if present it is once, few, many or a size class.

CDR3 DNA: TGTGCCAGTAGTATCCTGGGCGTCCGGAACACTGAAGCTTTCTTT
CDR3 protein: CASSILGVRNTEAFF
clone size: once
J gene: TRBJ1-1
V gene: TRBV19
D gene: NA

CDR3 DNA: TGTGCCAGCAGCCTGACTGTTCGAGGGTACGAGACCCAGTACTTC
CDR3 protein: CASSLTVRGYETQYF
clone size: NA
J gene: TRBJ2-5
V gene: TRBV28
D gene: NA

CDR3 DNA: TGCGCCAGCAGTGAGTCTGTGGGGTTTACTGAAGCTTTCTTT
CDR3 protein: CASSESVGFTEAFF
clone size: NA
J gene: TRBJ1-1
V gene: TRBV10-1
D gene: NA

CDR3 DNA: TGTGCTAGTGGGCACCCCAGGGACAATGAGCAGTTCTTC
CDR3 protein: CASGHPRDNEQFF
clone size: once
J gene: TRBJ2-1
V gene: TRBV12-5
D gene: NA

CDR3 DNA: TGTGCCAGCAGCCCGGGACTCTTTGGAAATCAGCCCCAGCATTTT
CDR3 protein: CASSPGLFGNQPQHF
clone size: NA
J gene: TRBJ1-5
V gene: TRBV11-2
D gene: NA

CDR3 DNA: TGTGCCAGCAGTGAAAGGGGTTTCTACGAGCAGTACTTC
CDR3 protein: CASSERGFYEQYF
clone size: few
J gene: TRBJ2-7
V gene: TRBV2
D gene: NA

CDR3 DNA: TGTGCCAGCAGCCGCAGCAGACGGCGTACTGGAAACACCATATATTTT
CDR3 protein: CASSRSRRRTGNTIYF
clone size: NA
J gene: TRBJ1-3
V gene: TRBV5-8
D gene: NA

CDR3 DNA: TGTGCCAGCAGTCCAAGGGGGCAGACGAACACCGGGGAGCTGTTTTTT
CDR3 protein: CASSPRGQTNTGELFF
clone size: NA
J gene: TRBJ2-2
V gene: TRBV6-6
D gene: TRBD1

CDR3 DNA: TGTGCCAGCAGCCCTGACACCAACAATCAGCCCCAGCATTTT
CDR3 protein: CASSPDTNNQPQHF
clone size: few
J gene: TRBJ1-5
V gene: TRBV16
D gene: NA

CDR3 DNA: TGTGCCAGCAGTGAACTCCTAGAAACCGGGGAGCTGTTTTTT
CDR3 protein: CASSELLETGELFF
clone size: NA
J gene: TRBJ2-2
V gene: TRBV6-1
D gene: NA

CDR3 DNA: TGTGCCAGCAGCCCGAGCGGGGCTTGGGGTGAGCAGTTCTTC
CDR3 protein: CASSPSGAWGEQFF
clone size: NA
J gene: TRBJ2-1
V gene: TRBV11-2
D gene: TRBD2

CDR3 DNA: TGTGCCAGCAGTAAGGGGGGCGACACTGAAGCTTTCTTT
CDR3 protein: CASSKGGDTEAFF
clone size: NA
J gene: TRBJ1-1
V gene: TRBV27
D gene: NA

CDR3 DNA: TGTGCCAGCAGTTCGACTAGTCCCTACAATGAGCAGTTCTTC
CDR3 protein: CASSSTSPYNEQFF
clone size: NA
J gene: TRBJ2-1
V gene: TRBV6-5
D gene: NA

CDR3 DNA: TGTGCCAGCAACGCCAAAGGGGGAAACACTGAAGCTTTCTTT
CDR3 protein: CASNAKGGNTEAFF
clone size: few
J gene: TRBJ1-1
V gene: TRBV2
D gene: NA

CDR3 DNA: TGTGCCAGCAACCGGGACAGGGGAAATTCACCCCTCCACTTT
CDR3 protein: CASNRDRGNSPLHF
clone size: NA
J gene: TRBJ1-6
V gene: TRBV27
D gene: TRBD1

CDR3 DNA: TGTGCCAGCAGTCCGCCTGGGGCAACTAATGAAAAACTGTTTTTT
CDR3 protein: CASSPPGATNEKLFF
clone size: once
J gene: TRBJ1-4
V gene: TRBV28
D gene: NA

CDR3 DNA: TGCGCCAGCAGCCAAATGACAGGGAGCTCCTACGAGCAGTACTTC
CDR3 protein: CASSQMTGSSYEQYF
clone size: once
J gene: TRBJ2-7
V gene: TRBV4-1
D gene: TRBD1